This passage covers 5 T cell receptor beta chains from one sample sequenced in a study of blood T cell repertoires in COVID-19. TCRdb keeps only in-frame clones here, not all; method: immunoSEQ multiplex PCR. Among hundreds of thousands of clones listed, around nine tenths were seen once. Sequencing input: peripheral blood. Receptor source: a woman between 65 and 79 years old with COVID-19, enrolled during active disease.

The chain uses TRBV18 and TRBJ1-4, with D possibly TRBD1 on 5 matching bases. The CDR3 has 15 amino acids. Trimming removed 2 bases at V and 8 bases at J, with 15 bases between. In germline, CDR1 is KGHSH, CDR2 LQKENI. In nucleotides, the CDR3 is TGTGCCAGCTCACCAGTGCAGGGTCAAGGGGAAAAACTGTTTTTT. This gives the protein CASSPVQGQGEKLFF.

The chain has TRBV10-3 and TRBJ1-1, with 9 nucleotides matching TRBD1. The germline V gene has CDR1 ENHRY and CDR2 SYGVKD. V was pared by 6 bases and J by 3 bases, with 5 bases of the junction left unmatched. The CDR3 extends over 14 amino acids. In nucleotides, the CDR3 is TGTGCCATCAGCAGGGACAGGGCGGACACTGAAGCTTTCTTT. It specifies CAISRDRADTEAFF.

This sequence joins TRBV28 and TRBJ1-2; tentatively, D is TRBD1 (6 bases). V lost 3 bases and J lost 8, with 16 bases in between. The germline V gene encodes CDR1 MDHEN and CDR2 SYDVKM. There are 14 residues in the CDR3. The CDR3 region is CASSFGQSAVGYTF. CDR3 DNA: TGTGCCAGCAGTTTTGGACAGTCCGCTGTCGGCTACACCTTC.

J is TRBJ2-1 and V is TRBV6-4; 13 bases map to TRBD2. Trimming at V came to 2 bases and at J to 7 bases, leaving 2 bases not matched to a gene. Per the germline V gene, CDR1 is MRHNA and CDR2 is SNTAGT. There are 15 residues in the CDR3. The CDR3 reads CASSDGLAGANEQFF. In DNA, the CDR3 is TGTGCCAGCAGTGACGGACTAGCGGGGGCTAATGAGCAGTTCTTC.

This chain links TRBV3-1 (or the pseudogene TRBV3-2) with TRBJ1-1, with no clear D. Trimming shortened V by 4 bases and J by 0 bases, and 6 bases separated the two germline ends. This CDR3 has 13 residues. The germline CDR1 and CDR2 sequences are LGHDT and YNNKEL (reference sequence). In nucleotides, the CDR3 is TGTGCCAGCAGCCCTATCATGAACACTGAAGCTTTCTTT. Translated: CASSPIMNTEAFF.